Here is one T cell receptor beta chain with its context. The data were obtained in a study of T cells after posttransplantation cyclophosphamide. A marrow graft followed busulfan-fludarabine conditioning, with cyclophosphamide on days +3 and +4. Method: immunoSEQ multiplex PCR; TCRdb's copy keeps in-frame clones and lacks some. Of 15,000 to 20,000 clones in the sample, around 70% are singletons; the top ten hold 27%. Germline CDR1 is SGHTA and CDR2 is FQGNSA. The junction had 8 bases not matched to a gene; V was cut back by 2 bases and J by 6 bases. The CDR3 length is 17 residues. This specimen consisted of PBMCs, obtained after an allogeneic stem cell transplant with post-transplant cyclophosphamide. This rearrangement joins TRBV7-2 to TRBJ1-5; 12 bases match TRBD1. The TCR originated in a male patient aged 25-45 years who received an allogeneic stem cell transplant from a related donor, was CMV-positive, and had acute GVHD only. Part of the T cell pool may stem from the graft donor. CDR3 region: CASSLIWGQGARQPQHF. As DNA, the CDR3 is TGTGCCAGCAGCTTAATTTGGGGACAGGGGGCTCGTCAGCCCCAGCATTTT.